The entry that follows covers one T cell receptor (beta chain) sequence. The antigen remains undetermined. The Oncomine TCR Beta short-read assay was applied to DNA of cultured CD4+ T cells. Using its own MiXCR run on the PCR reads, TCRdb lists one record per CDR3 protein. In the table there are about 14,000 distinct CDR3 sequences, around 59% of which are singletons. This sample's treatment: approximately 11-day PBMC culture with coronavirus spike peptide pools or control peptides (ViraFEST assay). On days 3 and 7, half the medium was swapped for fresh IL-2-containing medium. The sample comes from a study of vaccination and CD4 T cells after COVID-19. In the study overall: Across the group, participants received two doses of either BNT162b2 or mRNA-1273 vaccine. Overlapping spike peptides from SARS-CoV-2, HCoV-NL63, HCoV-OC43 and HCoV-229E served to stimulate the cells. General study points: Researchers looked at relatively few convalescent patients and had no early post-infection timepoints.

CDR1 and CDR2 (germline): DFQATT, SNEGSKA (reference sequence). V was clipped by 1 base and J by 0 bases, with 13 bases between them. This CDR3 has 16 residues. The sequence was collected from a human donor who had recovered from COVID-19. Material: CD4+ T cells from blood, cultured in vitro. V usage is TRBV20-1 and J usage is TRBJ2-1; TRBD2 is a possible D gene (5 bases). For the CDR3, the DNA is TGCAGTGCTAGAGCTCGGCTAGCTAGCTCCTACAATGAGCAGTTCTTC. Its protein is CSARARLASSYNEQFF.